This T cell receptor beta chain was documented in a study of blood T cell repertoires in COVID-19. Study as a whole: Samples came from the United States, Italy and Spain, spanning acute and convalescent COVID-19.

Per the authors' pipeline: Nucleated cell number was recorded as an estimate derived from reference gene primer amplification. Generated by immunoSEQ multiplex PCR, the TCRdb table keeps only in-frame clones and is missing some. V and J calls and clone size come straight from that table; D and trimming were deduced from the DNA. The profile shows about 200,000 clones, roughly nine tenths of them singletons. The CDR3 is 16 residues long. Trimming removed 0 bases from V and 0 bases from J, with 13 bases in between. Germline values: CDR1 GTSNPN, CDR2 SVGIG (reference sequence). This TCR was recovered from a man aged 40-55 years with acute or convalescent COVID-19. This chain uses TRBV30 with TRBJ2-3, with D perhaps TRBD2 (5 bases). Sequences were obtained from peripheral blood. The CDR3 coding sequence is TGTGCCTGGAGTGTATCTGGCGGCGGGAGCACAGATACGCAGTATTTT. It codes for CAWSVSGGGSTDTQYF. The whole variable domain, remainder taken from reference TRBV30 and TRBJ2-3, is SQTIHQWPATLVQPVGSPLSLECTVEGTSNPNLYWYRQAAGRGLQLLFYSVGIGQISSEVPQNLSASRPQDRQFILSSKKLLLSDSGFYLCAWSVSGGGSTDTQYFGPGTRLTVL.